The next 19 T cell receptor beta chains were all read from a single sample in a study of T cell responses to AZD1222 COVID-19 vaccine. Sequenced by immunoSEQ multiplex PCR; TCRdb stores in-frame clones only, minus some. The sample has approximately 160,000 clones; roughly 90% are singletons. This specimen was peripheral blood, taken on day 0 of AZD1222 vaccination. Source of these receptors: an adult in good health.

The chain carries TRBV30 and TRBJ2-4, with 7 bases fitting TRBD1. The V gene end was trimmed by 3 bases and the J gene end by 8 bases; junction bases not matched to a gene: 13. The CDR3 length is 15 residues. Germline CDR1 reads GTSNPN; CDR2 reads SVGIG (reference sequence). The CDR3 DNA is TGTGCCTGGAGCCCGATAAGGGGGCCGGTGGACATTCAGTACTTC. This translates into CAWSPIRGPVDIQYF.

A single count supports this clone. The rearrangement links TRBV6-5 to TRBJ1-1; D unclear. Germline V lookup: CDR1 MNHEY, CDR2 SVGAGI. This CDR3 spans 13 amino acids. V lost 6 bases and J lost 1, with 9 bases in between. The CDR3 is CASRFLTNTEAFF. The CDR3 nucleotides are TGTGCCAGCAGGTTCCTTACGAACACTGAAGCTTTCTTT.

In its sample, this clone was seen a few times. The chain recombines TRBV11-2 with TRBJ2-7, with D possibly TRBD1 on 5 matching bases. Germline CDR1 reads SGHAT; CDR2 reads FQNNGV. Between the trimmed V and J ends, which lost 6 bases and 6 bases, there was a span of 15 bases. The CDR3 sequence is 13 residues long. CDR3 sequence reads: CASRSGFLSEQYF. In DNA form, the CDR3 reads TGTGCCAGCAGGTCAGGGTTTTTAAGCGAGCAGTACTTC.

The chain recombines TRBV6-5 with TRBJ2-5; 9 bases are shared with TRBD2. The germline V gene encodes CDR1 MNHEY and CDR2 SVGAGI. Trimming at V came to 3 bases and at J to 5 bases, leaving 7 bases not matched to a gene. CDR3 size: 15 residues. The CDR3 sequence: CASSYASGTEETQYF. CDR3 DNA: TGTGCCAGCAGTTATGCTAGCGGGACGGAGGAGACCCAGTACTTC.

The chain is built from TRBV6-4 and TRBJ2-2; D is ambiguous. Per germline, CDR1 MRHNA and CDR2 SNTAGT. Trimming took off 8 bases at V and 1 base at J, with 11 bases between the two ends. The CDR3 loop spans 14 amino acids. CDR3 residues: CASRELLNTGELFF. CDR3 nucleotides: TGTGCCAGCCGAGAGCTTCTGAACACCGGGGAGCTGTTTTTT.

V is TRBV9 and J is TRBJ2-5; maybe TRBD2 (6 bases). CDR3 size: 16 residues. Germline loops: CDR1 SGDLS, CDR2 YYNGEE. Trimming stripped 4 bases from V and 0 bases from J, with 16 bases between. The CDR3 bases are TGTGCCAGCAGCCAACTCGCGGGATTCTACCAAGAGACCCAGTACTTC. This gives the protein CASSQLAGFYQETQYF.

The chain couples TRBV30 to TRBJ1-4; 8 nucleotides agree with TRBD1. V lost 1 base and J lost 3; bases outside the gene matches: 4. Germline assignment: CDR1 GTSNPN and CDR2 SVGIG (reference sequence). The CDR3 sequence is 15 residues long. The CDR3 loop reads CAWSGNRGSNEKLFF. In nucleotides, the CDR3 is TGTGCCTGGAGTGGGAACAGGGGGTCTAATGAAAAACTGTTTTTT.

The J gene is TRBJ2-1, the V gene TRBV18, with a weak D call TRBD2 (6 bases). Trimming stripped 5 bases from V and 6 bases from J, with 20 bases between. Germline V gene data show CDR1 as KGHSH and CDR2 as LQKENI. This CDR3 is 16 amino acids long. In DNA, the CDR3 is TGTGCCAGCTCATCCTACCGGGAGCCCGGCGGCAATGAGCAGTTCTTC. Its protein product is CASSSYREPGGNEQFF.

The chain joins TRBV25-1 to TRBJ2-7; D uncertain. This CDR3 has 10 residues. Germline V gene sequence: CDR1 MGHDK, CDR2 SYGVNS. The V and J ends lost 5 bases and 11 bases respectively, with 10 bases between them. CDR3: CASSWPREYF. CDR3 bases: TGTGCCAGCAGTTGGCCCCGGGAGTACTTC.

The table lists this clone with a count of one. The chain has TRBV19 and TRBJ2-7, with 7 bases fitting TRBD1. Germline V lookup: CDR1 LNHDA, CDR2 SQIVND (reference sequence). This CDR3 has 17 residues. V was pared by 5 bases and J by 4 bases, with 17 bases of the junction left unmatched. The CDR3 bases are TGTGCCAGTAGTCCAGATTCCCCGAGGACAGGCCGATACGAGCAGTACTTC. Its protein product is CASSPDSPRTGRYEQYF. Drawing the rest from reference TRBV19 and TRBJ2-7, the complete variable domain is DGGITQSPKYLFRKEGQNVTLSCEQNLNHDAMYWYRQDPGQGLRLIYYSQIVNDFQKGDIAEGYSVSREKKESFPLTVTSAQKNPTAFYLCASSPDSPRTGRYEQYFGPGTRLTVT.

V usage is TRBV3-1 (or the pseudogene TRBV3-2) and J usage is TRBJ1-5; D is unresolved. Germline V gene data show CDR1 as LGHDT and CDR2 as YNNKEL (reference sequence). The CDR3 consists of 15 residues. The V and J ends lost 0 bases and 1 base respectively, with 7 bases between them. The CDR3 is CASSQEGRSNQPQHF. CDR3 nucleotides: TGTGCCAGCAGCCAAGAAGGTAGGAGCAATCAGCCCCAGCATTTT.

V and J are TRBV5-1 and TRBJ2-1; no firm D call. V was pared by 1 base and J by 7 bases, with 9 bases between. CDR1 is SGHRS and CDR2 is YFSETQ in the germline V gene. This CDR3 is built from 13 residues. The DNA for the CDR3 is TGCGCCAGCAGCTTGCCTCCTTGGAATGAGCAGTTCTTC. Residues: CASSLPPWNEQFF.

Ten or more counts support this clone. V is TRBV2 and J is TRBJ2-7, with TRBD2 identical over 12 bases. Unmatched junction bases numbered 13, after V lost 3 bases and J lost 4 bases. Germline CDR1 is SNHLY and CDR2 is FYNNEI. This CDR3 has 18 amino acids. For the CDR3, the DNA is TGTGCCAGCAGTGAGGTTGTGCTAGCGGGAGGGCCTGGGTACGAGCAGTACTTC. This translates into CASSEVVLAGGPGYEQYF.

The chain has TRBV5-5 and TRBJ2-5; D unclear. Germline CDR1 and CDR2: SGHKS and YYEKEE (reference sequence). V was clipped by 4 bases and J by 4 bases, with 11 bases between them. This CDR3 spans 13 amino acids. The CDR3 bases are TGTGCCAGCAGCCCAACACCGAGAGAGACCCAGTACTTC. Translating gives CASSPTPRETQYF.

The chain joins TRBV5-1 to TRBJ2-1; D might be TRBD2 (5 bases). Germline values: CDR1 SGHRS, CDR2 YFSETQ. CDR3 length: 15 amino acids. V dropped 1 base and J dropped 3 bases, with 11 bases sitting between them. In DNA form, the CDR3 reads TGCGCCAGCAGCTTGTACAGCGGAGGCTACAATGAGCAGTTCTTC. Residues: CASSLYSGGYNEQFF.

V gene TRBV28 combines with J gene TRBJ2-7, with D perhaps matching TRBD2 (6 bases). V shed 8 bases and J shed 2 bases, with 13 bases lying between them. Germline V lookup: CDR1 MDHEN, CDR2 SYDVKM. This CDR3 is built from 13 residues. The CDR3, as DNA: TGTGCCAGCGCCCAGCGGGTACCCTACGAGCAGTACTTC. Protein sequence: CASAQRVPYEQYF. The full variable domain, with the rest looked up from reference TRBV28 and TRBJ2-7, is DVKVTQSSRYLVKRTGEKVFLECVQDMDHENMFWYRQDPGLGLRLIYFSYDVKMKEKGDIPEGYSVSREKKERFSLILESASTNQTSMYLCASAQRVPYEQYFGPGTRLTVT.

V is TRBV6-5 and J is TRBJ1-4; 8 bases line up with TRBD1. The trim removed 5 bases at V and 6 bases at J, leaving 5 bases unmatched. The CDR3 spans 14 residues. In germline, CDR1 is MNHEY, CDR2 SVGAGI. CDR3 protein: CASSRTGRHEKLFF. As DNA, the CDR3 is TGTGCCAGCAGTCGGACAGGGAGGCATGAAAAACTGTTTTTT.

The chain joins TRBV6-6 to TRBJ2-7; D is possibly TRBD1 (6 bases). CDR3 size: 13 residues. Germline CDR1 MNHNY, CDR2 SVGAGI (reference sequence). With 10 bases removed from V and 4 bases from J, the gap between germline ends came to 17 bases. The chain's CDR3 is CATLPRRGYEQYF. As DNA, the CDR3 is TGTGCCACCCTCCCCCGCAGGGGATACGAGCAGTACTTC.

The rearrangement uses TRBV27 and TRBJ1-5; 7 bases map to TRBD1. The CDR3 has 17 amino acids. Germline V gene lookup returns CDR1 MNHEY and CDR2 SMNVEV (reference sequence). The V gene end was trimmed by 4 bases and the J gene end by 9 bases; junction bases not matched to a gene: 18. The CDR3, as DNA: TGTGCCAGCAGTTCCCCCTCAGACAGGGCCGCAGGGAGGCCCCAGCATTTT. This codes for CASSSPSDRAAGRPQHF.